These T cell receptor beta chains were read from a single sample in a study of shared clonotypes between healthy human individuals. Produced via immunoSEQ multiplex PCR; TCRdb's table is partial and in-frame only. The top ten clones hold 0.14% of a sample with millions of clones, around nine tenths of them seen once. What was sequenced was naive CD4+ T cells sorted from blood. These receptors were taken from a man younger than 35 in good health. Each CDR3 is given with its conserved first and last residue. The size entry is marked missing in some rows and otherwise reads once, few, many or a size class.

clone_size	v_call	j_call	cdr3_aa
once	TRBV11-1	TRBJ2-7	CASSSGGRGYEQYF
.	TRBV7-3	TRBJ2-3	CASSFRTRNTDTQYF
.	TRBV20-1	TRBJ2-3	CSGGLTDTQYF
.	TRBV5-5	TRBJ1-1	CASSPPGTRAEAFF
.	TRBV7-7	TRBJ2-3	CASSLVGGATDTQYF
.	TRBV6-5	TRBJ1-3	CASRDGQGVGNTIYF
once	TRBV18	TRBJ2-1	CASSPLGNYNEQFF
.	TRBV6-1	TRBJ2-5	CASRATSGGTQYF
.	TRBV7-2	TRBJ2-4	CASSLRGGAQNIQYF
.	TRBV6-5	TRBJ1-1	CASSADGVNTEAFF
.	TRBV9	TRBJ2-3	CASSVRERTDTQYF
few	TRBV2	TRBJ2-1	CASLSGRGHNEQFF
.	TRBV5-8	TRBJ2-3	CASSSGTSDTQYF
.	TRBV5-1	TRBJ2-5	CASSLVVSKIETQYF
.	TRBV7-7	TRBJ2-6	CASSPGTWDSGANVLTF
.	TRBV30	TRBJ1-4	CAWRRGMTNEKLFF
once	TRBV5-4	TRBJ2-7	CASSLDGASGNYEQYF
.	TRBV27	TRBJ2-7	CASSWRLAGVHEQYF
.	TRBV7-8	TRBJ2-2	CASSLRGTGELFF
.	TRBV11-2	TRBJ2-3	CASSSRLAGFTDTQYF
.	TRBV7-3	TRBJ2-3	CASSPTHGGELTDTQYF
.	TRBV7-9	TRBJ2-7	CASSPTNTQYF